The T cell receptor beta chain under discussion was sequenced for a study of T-cell reconstitution after alpha-beta-depleted transplantation in children. This clonotype came up a few times. V lost 2 bases and J lost 3, with 11 bases in between. Looked up from germline, CDR1 is SGHTA and CDR2 is FQGNSA. CDR3 length: 16 amino acids. Using unique molecular identifiers, the investigators prepared the TCRbeta library. One entry per CDR3 protein, called by TCRdb with MiXCR from the PCR reads. Among fewer than 550,000 distinct CDR3 sequences listed, over 10% were seen once. The sequence was obtained from a female patient aged 2-10 years who had a stem cell transplant for aplastic anemia, so the T cells may come from the graft donor. The V gene is TRBV7-2, the J gene TRBJ2-6; D unresolved. This specimen was PBMCs, mostly from graft donor cells, taken 180 days after TCRalphabeta/CD19-depleted stem cell transplant. Written as DNA, the CDR3 is TGTGCCAGCAGCTTAATGTCGGTCGTTGGGGCCAACGTCCTGACTTTC. Its protein is CASSLMSVVGANVLTF.